Here is one TCR beta chain with its context. The sample originates from a study of beta chain features in type 1 diabetes. CD45RO/CCR7/CD25/CD127/CD95/CD27 separated CD4+ naive, central memory, regulatory and stem cell-like memory cells by sorting. Germline loops: CDR1 MDHEN, CDR2 SYDVKM. Germline trimming cut 2 bases from V and 4 bases from J; bases unmatched to any gene: 1. The CDR3 totals 14 residues. Every bit of the isolated RNA underwent reverse transcription, so sequencing read expressed TCRB transcripts. TCRdb keeps only in-frame clones here, not all; method: immunoSEQ multiplex PCR. The data hold around 320,000 clones, with 14% observed a single time.

This sequence originates from a young man in good health. The sample comprised central memory CD4+ T cells from blood. V gene TRBV28 combines with J gene TRBJ1-2; 10 bases align to TRBD1. The CDR3 is CASSLGTGVYGYTF. The CDR3 DNA is TGTGCCAGCAGTTTAGGGACAGGGGTCTATGGCTACACCTTC.